This T cell receptor (beta chain) was documented in a study of blood T cell repertoires in COVID-19. Profiling relied on immunoSEQ multiplex PCR, and the TCRdb table lists in-frame clones only, not all of them. The sample has 350,000 to 450,000 clones; about 91% are singletons. Per the germline V gene, CDR1 is SQVTM and CDR2 is ANQGSEA. This CDR3 has 15 amino acids. Between the trimmed V and J ends, which lost 6 bases and 0 bases, there was a span of 15 bases. Patients of the Seattle cohort, enrolled during active infection, were followed longitudinally. The sequenced material came from peripheral blood. J is TRBJ1-3 and V is TRBV29-1, with D maybe TRBD1 (6 bases). The source is a woman aged 40-49 years with COVID-19, enrolled during active disease. CDR3 nucleotides: TGCAGCGTAAAGGCAGGGGCACTCTCTGGAAACACCATATATTTT. This encodes CSVKAGALSGNTIYF.